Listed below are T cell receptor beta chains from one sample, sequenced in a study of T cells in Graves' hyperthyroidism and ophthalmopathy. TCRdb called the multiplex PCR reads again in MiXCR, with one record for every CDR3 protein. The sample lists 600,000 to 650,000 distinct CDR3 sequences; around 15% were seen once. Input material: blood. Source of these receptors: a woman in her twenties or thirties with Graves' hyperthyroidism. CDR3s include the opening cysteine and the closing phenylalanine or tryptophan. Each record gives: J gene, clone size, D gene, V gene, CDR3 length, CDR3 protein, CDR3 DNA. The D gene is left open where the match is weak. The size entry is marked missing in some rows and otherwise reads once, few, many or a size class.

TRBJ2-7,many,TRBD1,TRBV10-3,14,CAIGEGQGAYEQYF,TGTGCCATAGGGGAGGGACAGGGGGCCTACGAGCAGTACTTC
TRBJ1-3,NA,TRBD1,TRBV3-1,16,CASTRTGIGSGNTIYF,TGTGCCAGCACCCGGACAGGGATTGGTTCTGGAAACACCATATATTTT
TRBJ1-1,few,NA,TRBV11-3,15,CASSPSPLLNTEAFF,TGTGCCAGCAGCCCGTCCCCCCTGTTGAACACTGAAGCTTTCTTT
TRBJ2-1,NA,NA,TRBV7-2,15,CASSRGGVSNNEQFF,TGTGCCAGCAGCCGAGGGGGAGTTTCCAACAATGAGCAGTTCTTC
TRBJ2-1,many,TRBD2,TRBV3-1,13,CASTGLAGNEQFF,TGTGCCAGCACGGGACTAGCGGGCAATGAGCAGTTCTTC
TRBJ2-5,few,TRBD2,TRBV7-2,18,CASSLGALAGGPEETQYF,TGTGCCAGCAGCTTAGGGGCGCTAGCGGGAGGGCCAGAAGAGACCCAGTACTTC
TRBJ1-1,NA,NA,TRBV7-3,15,CASSLIPEDGTEAFF,TGTGCCAGCAGCTTAATTCCGGAGGATGGCACTGAAGCTTTCTTT
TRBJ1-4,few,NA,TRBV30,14,CAWSVGQGEEKLFF,TGTGCCTGGAGTGTAGGCCAGGGCGAAGAAAAACTGTTTTTT
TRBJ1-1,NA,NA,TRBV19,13,CASSMNMNTEAFF,TGTGCCAGTAGTATGAACATGAACACTGAAGCTTTCTTT
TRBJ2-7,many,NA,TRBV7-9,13,CASSLAQSLEQYF,TGTGCCAGCAGCTTAGCCCAATCCTTGGAGCAGTACTTC
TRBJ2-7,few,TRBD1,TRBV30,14,CAWSGDRSSYEQYF,TGTGCCTGGAGTGGGGACAGGAGCTCCTACGAGCAGTACTTC
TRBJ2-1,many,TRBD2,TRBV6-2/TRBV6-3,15,CASTLAGGNYNEQFF,TGTGCCAGCACACTAGCGGGAGGGAATTACAATGAGCAGTTCTTC
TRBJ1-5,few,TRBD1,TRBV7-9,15,CASSPPGGENQPQHF,TGTGCCAGCAGCCCCCCAGGGGGGGAGAATCAGCCCCAGCATTTT
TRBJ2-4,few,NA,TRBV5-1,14,CASSLGGVRDIQYF,TGCGCCAGCAGCTTGGGGGGGGTTCGAGACATTCAGTACTTC
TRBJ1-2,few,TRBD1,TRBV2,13,CATGQGFMYGYTF,TGTGCCACCGGACAGGGCTTTATGTATGGCTACACCTTC
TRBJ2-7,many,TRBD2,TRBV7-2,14,CASSQIAGSNEQYF,TGTGCCAGCAGCCAGATAGCGGGAAGCAACGAGCAGTACTTC
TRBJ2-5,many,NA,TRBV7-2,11,CASSNKETQYF,TGTGCCAGCAGCAACAAAGAGACCCAGTACTTC
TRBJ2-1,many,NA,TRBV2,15,CASSGHGGAYNEQFF,TGTGCCAGCAGTGGTCACGGCGGGGCCTACAATGAGCAGTTCTTC
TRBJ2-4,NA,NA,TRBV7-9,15,CASSLGSMTKNIQYF,TGTGCCAGCAGCTTGGGGAGTATGACCAAAAACATTCAGTACTTC
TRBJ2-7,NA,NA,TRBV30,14,CAWSARTAGYEQYF,TGTGCCTGGAGTGCAAGGACAGCCGGCTACGAGCAGTACTTC
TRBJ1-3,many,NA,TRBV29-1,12,CSVLGPGNTIYF,TGCAGCGTTCTAGGGCCTGGAAACACCATATATTTT
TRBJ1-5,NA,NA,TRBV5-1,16,CASSLGGSHSNQPQHF,TGCGCCAGCAGCTTGGGGGGGTCCCATAGCAATCAGCCCCAGCATTTT
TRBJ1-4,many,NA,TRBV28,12,CASGSGDEKLFF,TGTGCCAGCGGGTCAGGGGATGAAAAACTGTTTTTT
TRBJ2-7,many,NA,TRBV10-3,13,CAISVGRPYEQYF,TGTGCCATCAGTGTTGGGCGGCCCTACGAGCAGTACTTC
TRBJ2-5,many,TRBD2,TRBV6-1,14,CASRIAGGPETQYF,TGTGCCAGCAGAATAGCGGGAGGGCCCGAGACCCAGTACTTC
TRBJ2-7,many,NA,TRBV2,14,CASRLRGGTYEQYF,TGTGCCAGCAGATTGAGGGGTGGGACCTACGAGCAGTACTTC